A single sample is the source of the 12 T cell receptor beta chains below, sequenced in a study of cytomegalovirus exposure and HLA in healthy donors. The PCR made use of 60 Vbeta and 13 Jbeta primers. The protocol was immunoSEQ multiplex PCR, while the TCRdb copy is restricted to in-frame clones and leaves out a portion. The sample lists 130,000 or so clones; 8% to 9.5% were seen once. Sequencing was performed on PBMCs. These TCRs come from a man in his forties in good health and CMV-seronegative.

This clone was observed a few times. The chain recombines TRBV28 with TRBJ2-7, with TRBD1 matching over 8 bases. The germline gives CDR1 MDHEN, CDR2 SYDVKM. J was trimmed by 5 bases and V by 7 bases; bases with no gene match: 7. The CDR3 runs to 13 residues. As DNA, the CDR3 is TGTGCCAGCATCCGGACAGGGCAGGACGAGCAGTACTTC. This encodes CASIRTGQDEQYF. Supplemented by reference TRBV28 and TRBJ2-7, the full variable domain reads DVKVTQSSRYLVKRTGEKVFLECVQDMDHENMFWYRQDPGLGLRLIYFSYDVKMKEKGDIPEGYSVSREKKERFSLILESASTNQTSMYLCASIRTGQDEQYFGPGTRLTVT.

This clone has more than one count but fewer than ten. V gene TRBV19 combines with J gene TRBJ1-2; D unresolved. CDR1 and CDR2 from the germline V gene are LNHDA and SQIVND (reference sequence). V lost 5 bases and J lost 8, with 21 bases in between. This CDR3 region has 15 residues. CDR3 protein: CASSPAVRYGSGYTF. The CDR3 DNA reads TGTGCCAGTAGTCCAGCGGTCCGCTACGGTAGCGGCTACACCTTC.

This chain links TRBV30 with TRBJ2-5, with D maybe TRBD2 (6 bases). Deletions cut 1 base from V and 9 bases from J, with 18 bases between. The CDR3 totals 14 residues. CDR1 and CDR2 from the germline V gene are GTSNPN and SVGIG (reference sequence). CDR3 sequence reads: CAWSGRDSSLAQYF. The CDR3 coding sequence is TGTGCCTGGAGTGGCCGGGACTCCTCCTTGGCCCAGTACTTC. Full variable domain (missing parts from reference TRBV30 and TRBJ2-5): SQTIHQWPATLVQPVGSPLSLECTVEGTSNPNLYWYRQAAGRGLQLLFYSVGIGQISSEVPQNLSASRPQDRQFILSSKKLLLSDSGFYLCAWSGRDSSLAQYFGPGTRLLVL.

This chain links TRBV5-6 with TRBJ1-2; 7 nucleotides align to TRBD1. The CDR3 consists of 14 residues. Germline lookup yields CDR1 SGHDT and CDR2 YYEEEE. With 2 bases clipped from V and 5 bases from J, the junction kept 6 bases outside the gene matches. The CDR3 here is CASSFRQGGYGYTF. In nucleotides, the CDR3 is TGTGCCAGCAGCTTTAGACAGGGCGGGTATGGCTACACCTTC.

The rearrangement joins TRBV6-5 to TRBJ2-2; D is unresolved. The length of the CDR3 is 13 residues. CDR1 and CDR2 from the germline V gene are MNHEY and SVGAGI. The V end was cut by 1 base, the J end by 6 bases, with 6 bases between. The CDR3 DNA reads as TGTGCCAGCAGTTACTTCGACTCCGGGGAGCTGTTTTTT. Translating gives CASSYFDSGELFF.

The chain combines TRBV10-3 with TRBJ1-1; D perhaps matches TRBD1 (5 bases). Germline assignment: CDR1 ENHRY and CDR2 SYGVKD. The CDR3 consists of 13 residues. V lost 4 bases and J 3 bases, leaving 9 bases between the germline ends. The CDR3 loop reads CAISGGGDTEAFF. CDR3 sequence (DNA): TGTGCCATCAGTGGAGGAGGGGACACTGAAGCTTTCTTT.

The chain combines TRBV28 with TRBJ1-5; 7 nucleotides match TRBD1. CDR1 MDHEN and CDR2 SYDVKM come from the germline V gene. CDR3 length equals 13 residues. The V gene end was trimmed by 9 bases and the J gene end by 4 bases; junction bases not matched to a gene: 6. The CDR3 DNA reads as TGTGCCAGAGAGACAGGGCCAAATCAGCCCCAGCATTTT. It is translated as CARETGPNQPQHF. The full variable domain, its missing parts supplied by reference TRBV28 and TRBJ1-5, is DVKVTQSSRYLVKRTGEKVFLECVQDMDHENMFWYRQDPGLGLRLIYFSYDVKMKEKGDIPEGYSVSREKKERFSLILESASTNQTSMYLCARETGPNQPQHFGDGTRLSIL.

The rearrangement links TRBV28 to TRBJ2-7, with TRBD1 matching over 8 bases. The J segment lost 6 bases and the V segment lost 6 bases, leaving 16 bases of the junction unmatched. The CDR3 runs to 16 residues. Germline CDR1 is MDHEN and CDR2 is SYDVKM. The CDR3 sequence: CASSFNSRGQGSEQYF. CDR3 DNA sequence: TGTGCCAGCAGCTTTAATTCCAGGGGGCAAGGAAGCGAGCAGTACTTC.

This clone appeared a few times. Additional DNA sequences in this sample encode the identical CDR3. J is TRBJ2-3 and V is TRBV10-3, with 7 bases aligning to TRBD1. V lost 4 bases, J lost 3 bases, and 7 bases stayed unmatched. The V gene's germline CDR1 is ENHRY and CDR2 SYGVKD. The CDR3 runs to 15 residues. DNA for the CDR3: TGTGCCATCAGTGGGACAGGCGGTTTAACAGATACGCAGTATTTT. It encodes CAISGTGGLTDTQYF.

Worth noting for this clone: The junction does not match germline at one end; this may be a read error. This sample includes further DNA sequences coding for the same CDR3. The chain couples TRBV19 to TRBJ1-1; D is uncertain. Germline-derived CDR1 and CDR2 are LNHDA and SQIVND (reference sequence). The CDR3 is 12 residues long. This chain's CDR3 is CASREGNTEAFF. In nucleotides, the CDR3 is TGTGCAAGTAGGGAGGGGAACACTGAAGCTTTCTTT.

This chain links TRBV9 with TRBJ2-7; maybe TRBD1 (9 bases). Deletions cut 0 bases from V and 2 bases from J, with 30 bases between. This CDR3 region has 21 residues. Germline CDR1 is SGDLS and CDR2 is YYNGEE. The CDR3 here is CASSVGAMGQGFTSGAYEQYF. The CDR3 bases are TGTGCCAGCAGCGTAGGAGCCATGGGACAGGGTTTTACTAGCGGCGCCTACGAGCAGTACTTC.

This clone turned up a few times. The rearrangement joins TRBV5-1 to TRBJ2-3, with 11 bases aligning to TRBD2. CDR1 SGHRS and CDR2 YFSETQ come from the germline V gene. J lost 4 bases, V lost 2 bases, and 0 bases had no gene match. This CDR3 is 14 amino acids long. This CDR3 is CASSFSGGADTQYF. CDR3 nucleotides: TGCGCCAGCAGCTTTAGCGGGGGGGCAGATACGCAGTATTTT.